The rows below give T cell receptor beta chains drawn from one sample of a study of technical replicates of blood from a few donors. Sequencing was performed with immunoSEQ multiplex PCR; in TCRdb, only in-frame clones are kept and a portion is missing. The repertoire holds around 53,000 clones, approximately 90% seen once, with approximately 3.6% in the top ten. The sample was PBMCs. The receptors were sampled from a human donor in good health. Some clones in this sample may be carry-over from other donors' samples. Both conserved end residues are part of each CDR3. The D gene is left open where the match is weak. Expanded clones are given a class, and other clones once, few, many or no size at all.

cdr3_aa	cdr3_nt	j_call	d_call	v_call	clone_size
CASSSGLSGETQYF	TGTGCCAGCAGCTCCGGACTGTCGGGAGAGACCCAGTACTTC	TRBJ2-5	NA	TRBV6-5	NA
CASSLADGRGPYEQYF	TGTGCCAGCAGCTTAGCTGACGGGAGAGGACCCTACGAGCAGTACTTC	TRBJ2-7	NA	TRBV7-9	once
CASRNSGQGAARNTEAFF	TGCGCCAGCAGAAATTCGGGACAGGGGGCGGCGAGGAACACTGAAGCTTTCTTT	TRBJ1-1	TRBD1	TRBV5-1	once
CATNSGRALGADTQYF	TGTGCCACCAATAGCGGGAGGGCCCTCGGTGCAGATACGCAGTATTTT	TRBJ2-3	TRBD2	TRBV27	NA
CAISEGRNTEAFF	TGTGCCATCAGTGAGGGGCGGAACACTGAAGCTTTCTTT	TRBJ1-1	NA	TRBV10-3	NA
CASSRTSGASSYEQYF	TGTGCCAGCAGCCGAACTAGCGGGGCGTCTTCCTACGAGCAGTACTTC	TRBJ2-7	TRBD2	TRBV7-9	NA
CASSRPGTSNTEAFF	TGTGCCAGCAGCCGACCCGGGACATCGAACACTGAAGCTTTCTTT	TRBJ1-1	NA	TRBV4-2	NA
CASSGSTDTQYF	TGTGCCAGTTCCGGGAGCACAGATACGCAGTATTTT	TRBJ2-3	NA	TRBV6-6	NA
CASRDRGPLSNQPQHF	TGCGCCAGCAGGGACAGGGGACCCCTTAGCAATCAGCCCCAGCATTTT	TRBJ1-5	TRBD1	TRBV23-1	NA
CASSLRASGRTTDTQYF	TGCGCCAGCAGCTTGAGGGCTAGCGGGAGGACGACAGATACGCAGTATTTT	TRBJ2-3	TRBD2	TRBV5-1	NA
CASRFPGQGNF	TGTGCAAGTCGCTTCCCGGGACAGGGTAATTTT	TRBJ1-3	NA	TRBV12-2	once
CASSRAGPNEKLFF	TGTGCCAGTAGTCGGGCAGGGCCCAATGAAAAACTGTTTTTT	TRBJ1-4	NA	TRBV19	NA
CASRQGNTEAFF	TGTGCCAGCCGACAGGGGAACACTGAAGCTTTCTTT	TRBJ1-1	TRBD1	TRBV7-9	NA
CASSLGRRDNYGYTF	TGTGCCAGCAGTTTGGGGCGGAGGGATAACTATGGCTACACCTTC	TRBJ1-2	NA	TRBV28	NA
CASSSRGSMGYEQYF	TGTGCCAGCAGCTCTCGGGGGAGTATGGGCTACGAGCAGTACTTC	TRBJ2-7	NA	TRBV5-6	NA
CASSPAGGYNEQFF	TGCGCCAGCAGCCCCGCCGGTGGCTACAATGAGCAGTTCTTC	TRBJ2-1	NA	TRBV5-1	NA
CASSQNDRGNQPQHF	TGTGCCAGCAGCCAGAACGACAGGGGGAATCAGCCCCAGCATTTT	TRBJ1-5	TRBD1	TRBV4-2	NA
CASSSQGVGNGYTF	TGTGCCAGCAGCTCACAGGGAGTGGGGAATGGCTACACCTTC	TRBJ1-2	NA	TRBV5-4	NA